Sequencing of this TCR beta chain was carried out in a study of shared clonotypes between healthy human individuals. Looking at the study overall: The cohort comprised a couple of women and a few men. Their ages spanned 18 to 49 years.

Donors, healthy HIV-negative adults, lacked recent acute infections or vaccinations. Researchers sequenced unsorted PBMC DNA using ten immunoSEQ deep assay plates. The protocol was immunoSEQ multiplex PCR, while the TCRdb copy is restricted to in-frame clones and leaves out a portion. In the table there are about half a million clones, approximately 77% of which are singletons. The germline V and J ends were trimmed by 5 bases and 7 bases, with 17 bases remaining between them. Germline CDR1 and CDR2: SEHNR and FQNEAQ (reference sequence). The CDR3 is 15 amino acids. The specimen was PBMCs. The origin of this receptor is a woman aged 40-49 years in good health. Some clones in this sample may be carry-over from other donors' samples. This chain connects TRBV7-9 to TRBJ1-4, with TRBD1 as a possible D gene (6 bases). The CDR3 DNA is TGTGCCAGCAGCCCCTCGACAGGAATTAGTGAAAAACTGTTTTTT. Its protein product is CASSPSTGISEKLFF.